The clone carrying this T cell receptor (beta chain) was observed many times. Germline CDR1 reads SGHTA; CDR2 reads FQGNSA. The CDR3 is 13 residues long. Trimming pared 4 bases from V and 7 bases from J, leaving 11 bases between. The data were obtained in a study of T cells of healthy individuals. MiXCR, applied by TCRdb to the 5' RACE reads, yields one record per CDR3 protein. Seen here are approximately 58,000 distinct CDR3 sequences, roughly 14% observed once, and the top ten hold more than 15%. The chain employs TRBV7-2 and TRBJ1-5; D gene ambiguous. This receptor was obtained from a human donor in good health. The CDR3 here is CASSSARTQPQHF. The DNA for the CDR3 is TGTGCCAGCAGCTCCGCGAGGACGCAGCCCCAGCATTTT.